The source of this T cell receptor beta chain is a study of T-cell memory formation after mild COVID-19. A remark on this clonotype: Its antigen is currently unknown.

Study-wide results and limits: CD4/CD8 balance characterized clones contracting day 15 to 85, and CD4+ skew characterized later expanders. Researchers report contracting CD4+ clones mostly in CM and EM, with CD8+ clones in EMRA.

The CDR3 extends over 15 amino acids. CDR1 and CDR2 from the germline V gene are LGHNA and YSLEER. Trimming took off 0 bases at V and 3 bases at J, with 9 bases between the two ends. One entry per CDR3 protein results from TCRdb running MiXCR on the 5' RACE reads. The table lists some 270,000 distinct CDR3 sequences, approximately 15% of them singletons. The rearrangement joins TRBV4-3 to TRBJ1-5; D might be TRBD1 (5 bases). The clonotype was recovered from an adult woman who had mild COVID-19 (a few samples of this study predate the infection). Cell type and time point are not known. Sequenced: PBMCs or a T cell subset sorted from them (not recorded which). The CDR3 DNA reads TGCGCCAGCAGCCAAGATTGGGGGGACAATCAGCCCCAGCATTTT. As protein: CASSQDWGDNQPQHF.